The clone carrying this TCR beta chain has a handful of counts. Its target is unknown. The data stem from a study of shared clonotypes between healthy human individuals. As for the study in general: With ages of 18 to 49, the donors were a couple of women and a few men.

The germline V gene has CDR1 SGHRS and CDR2 YFSETQ. Trimming cost V 1 base and J 0 bases, with 7 bases left between them. The CDR3 contains 15 residues. Study findings and constraints: Investigators expected sequencing depth to affect clonotype sharing among donors.

Deep-level running was used for the assay. Assay: immunoSEQ multiplex PCR; the TCRdb copy retains only in-frame clones and omits some. Among about 470,000 clones listed, roughly 77% were seen once. The chain uses TRBV5-1 and TRBJ2-2, with D unclear. The source material was PBMCs. The TCR was taken from a woman aged 40 to 50 in good health. Some clones in this sample may be carry-over from other donors' samples. CDR3 region: CASSLIQTNTGELFF. CDR3 DNA sequence: TGCGCCAGCAGCTTGATCCAGACGAACACCGGGGAGCTGTTTTTT.